Following are 20 T cell receptor beta chains from one sample sequenced in a study of cytomegalovirus exposure and HLA in healthy donors. Researchers ran the PCR with 60 Vbeta and 13 Jbeta primers. This table comes from immunoSEQ multiplex PCR, and its TCRdb copy is limited to in-frame clones, with some not included. The sample lists 150,000 to 200,000 clones, around 75% seen once, with about 2.3% in the top ten. The sequenced material came from PBMCs. Receptor source: a female donor in good health and CMV-seronegative.

The chain carries TRBV7-9 and TRBJ1-1; D is unclear. Germline lookup yields CDR1 SEHNR and CDR2 FQNEAQ (reference sequence). The CDR3 sequence is 15 residues long. V was pared by 1 base and J by 1 base, with 10 bases between. The CDR3 DNA reads as TGTGCCAGCAGCTTAGTATCCGACTGGAACACTGAAGCTTTCTTT. Translated: CASSLVSDWNTEAFF.

The chain has TRBV21-1 and TRBJ2-1; TRBD2, the table's D call, lacks a check against the DNA. TRBV21-1 is a known pseudogene. The CDR3 loop spans 16 amino acids. The CDR3 sequence is CASSIPSGRMGNEQFF. The CDR3 DNA sequence: TGTGCCAGCAGCATTCCTAGCGGGAGGATGGGCAATGAGCAGTTCTTC.

The chain recombines TRBV7-6 with TRBJ2-1; the match to TRBD1 covers 9 bases. V was pared by 8 bases and J by 3 bases, with 8 bases of the junction left unmatched. The CDR3 length is 15 residues. Germline V gives CDR1 SGHVS, CDR2 FNYEAQ. DNA of the CDR3: TGTGCCAGCGGCCCCGGGACAGGGAACTACAATGAGCAGTTCTTC. The encoded protein is CASGPGTGNYNEQFF.

The chain recombines TRBV4-3 with TRBJ2-1, with TRBD2 identical over 12 bases. Trimming at V came to 5 bases and at J to 10 bases, leaving 9 bases not matched to a gene. Germline V gene data show CDR1 as LGHNA and CDR2 as YSLEER. This CDR3 has 15 amino acids. CDR3 sequence (DNA): TGCGCCAGCAGCTCCCCTAGCGGGAGGGCTGGGGAGCAGTTCTTC. Translation: CASSSPSGRAGEQFF.

The chain recombines TRBV27 with TRBJ2-3, with TRBD1 identical over 9 bases. Germline CDR1 MNHEY, CDR2 SMNVEV (reference sequence). This CDR3 spans 17 amino acids. V lost 5 bases, J lost 2 bases, and 11 bases stayed unmatched. This CDR3 reads CASSLKKQGAYTDTQYF. DNA of the CDR3: TGTGCCAGCAGTCTCAAGAAACAGGGGGCCTACACAGATACGCAGTATTTT.

The rearrangement uses TRBV5-1 and TRBJ2-1; D uncertain. Germline CDR1 is SGHRS and CDR2 is YFSETQ. This CDR3 contains 11 residues. V lost 7 bases to trimming and J lost 6 bases, with 8 bases between them. The CDR3 region has the DNA TGCGCCAGCGGAGAAGGCAATGAGCAGTTCTTC. Its translation: CASGEGNEQFF.

The J gene is TRBJ1-4, the V gene TRBV28, with D unclear. Germline V gene data show CDR1 as MDHEN and CDR2 as SYDVKM. CDR3 length: 12 residues. V was trimmed by 7 bases and J by 8 bases, leaving 11 bases between them. CDR3 nucleotide sequence: TGTGCCAGCAATAGAGCGGGGGAAAAACTGTTTTTT. This encodes CASNRAGEKLFF.

Here the CDR3 DNA reads TGCAGTGCTCGGGAAGTCAATGAGCAGTTCTTC. This gives the protein CSAREVNEQFF. V and J are TRBV20-1 and TRBJ2-1; D might be TRBD2 (5 bases). There are 11 residues in the CDR3. Germline CDR1 and CDR2: DFQATT and SNEGSKA (reference sequence). The germline V and J ends were trimmed by 5 bases and 6 bases, with 8 bases remaining between them.

The table lists this clone with a few counts. CDR3 DNA sequence: TGTGCCAGCAGCTCCCGGACTAGCGGGAGAATTGATGAGCAGTTCTTC. Translated: CASSSRTSGRIDEQFF. This chain connects TRBV11-3 to TRBJ2-1; 13 bases fit TRBD2. The CDR3 length is 16 residues. Germline V gene lookup returns CDR1 SGHNT and CDR2 YENEEA. After removal of 4 bases from V and 8 bases from J, the junction contained 8 bases not matched to a gene.

The chain uses TRBV11-1 and TRBJ2-5; D may be TRBD1 (5 bases). Matching the DNA end better, TRBJ2-7 makes the J call doubtful. Germline values: CDR1 SGHAT, CDR2 FQDESV (reference sequence). The CDR3 spans 15 residues. CDR3 in DNA: TGTGCCAGCAGGGAGACTGACAGACTCCTCTACGAGCAGTACTTC. It yields the protein CASRETDRLLYEQYF.

CDR3 DNA sequence: TGCGCCAGCAGCGCCGGAACAGGGGCGTTGAACACTGAAGCTTTCTTT. Translation: CASSAGTGALNTEAFF. The chain combines TRBV10-1 with TRBJ1-1; 7 nucleotides line up with TRBD1. The germline V gene encodes CDR1 WNHNN and CDR2 SYGVQD (reference sequence). J lost 0 bases, V lost 6 bases, and 10 bases had no gene match. CDR3 length equals 16 residues.

This sequence joins TRBV9 and TRBJ2-3; 7 bases map to TRBD2. With 4 bases clipped from V and 4 bases from J, the junction kept 6 bases outside the gene matches. This CDR3 has 14 amino acids. Germline CDR1 is SGDLS and CDR2 is YYNGEE. CDR3 nucleotides: TGTGCCAGCAGCTTTGGACTAGAATCAGATACGCAGTATTTT. The encoded protein is CASSFGLESDTQYF.

This chain joins TRBV15 and TRBJ1-5, with unresolved D. V lost 1 base and J 0 bases, leaving 7 bases between the germline ends. Germline V lookup: CDR1 LNHNV, CDR2 YYDKDF (reference sequence). The CDR3 spans 15 residues. Here the CDR3 reads CATSRGTDSNQPQHF. Here the CDR3 DNA reads TGTGCCACCAGCAGAGGAACAGATAGCAATCAGCCCCAGCATTTT.

This clone is a singleton in its sample. V gene TRBV28 combines with J gene TRBJ1-5; D remains ambiguous. V lost 3 bases and J 6 bases, leaving 15 bases between the germline ends. CDR3 length: 15 amino acids. Germline CDR1 is MDHEN and CDR2 is SYDVKM. As DNA, the CDR3 is TGTGCCAGCAGTTTGCTAGGCTACTCCACTCAGCCCCAGCATTTT. It encodes CASSLLGYSTQPQHF.

The chain employs TRBV6-5 and TRBJ1-6; TRBD1 is a possible D gene (6 bases). The germline CDR1 and CDR2 sequences are MNHEY and SVGAGI. This CDR3 spans 15 amino acids. Trimming took off 4 bases at V and 7 bases at J, with 14 bases between the two ends. The CDR3 region is CASSWEGRGNSPLHF. In DNA form, the CDR3 reads TGTGCCAGCAGTTGGGAAGGAAGGGGGAATTCACCCCTCCACTTT.

This chain links TRBV27 with TRBJ2-1, with 9 bases identical to TRBD1. Germline V gene data show CDR1 as MNHEY and CDR2 as SMNVEV (reference sequence). V was clipped by 6 bases and J by 5 bases; unmatched bases: 5. This CDR3 is 14 amino acids long. CDR3 protein: CASSTGGVHNEQFF. The DNA of the CDR3 is TGTGCCAGCAGCACAGGGGGCGTCCACAATGAGCAGTTCTTC.

The chain is built from TRBV4-2 and TRBJ2-2, with 9 bases fitting TRBD1. V lost 4 bases and J lost 3; bases outside the gene matches: 12. The CDR3 runs 18 residues. Germline CDR1 LGHNA, CDR2 YNFKEQ. The chain's CDR3 is CASSPRDREFGDTGELFF. DNA of the CDR3: TGTGCCAGCAGCCCCCGGGACAGGGAGTTCGGGGACACCGGGGAGCTGTTTTTT.

The chain uses TRBV7-9 and TRBJ2-7; the match to TRBD1 covers 11 bases. The CDR3 sequence is 15 residues long. The germline V gene has CDR1 SEHNR and CDR2 FQNEAQ (reference sequence). The trim removed 3 bases at V and 5 bases at J, leaving 6 bases unmatched. CDR3 protein: CASSLAPGQGDEQYF. CDR3 in DNA: TGTGCCAGCAGCTTGGCCCCGGGACAGGGGGACGAGCAGTACTTC.

Only a few counts were recorded for this clone. Here the CDR3 reads CASSRTSGRSPGNEQFF. CDR3 coding DNA: TGTGCCAGCTCTAGGACTAGCGGGAGATCTCCGGGCAATGAGCAGTTCTTC. This chain joins TRBV2 and TRBJ2-1; 13 bases are a match to TRBD2. The CDR3 is made up of 17 amino acids. V lost 8 bases and J lost 6; bases outside the gene matches: 13. CDR1 and CDR2 from the germline V gene are SNHLY and FYNNEI. The full variable domain, completed using reference TRBV2 and TRBJ2-1, is EPEVTQTPSHQVTQMGQEVILRCVPISNHLYFYWYRQILGQKVEFLVSFYNNEISEKSEIFDDQFSVERPDGSNFTLKIRSTKLEDSAMYFCASSRTSGRSPGNEQFFGPGTRLTVL.

This chain connects TRBV4-3 to TRBJ1-4, with a possible D match to TRBD1 (5 bases). Trimming pared 6 bases from V and 0 bases from J, leaving 14 bases between. There are 16 residues in the CDR3. CDR1 and CDR2 from the germline V gene are LGHNA and YSLEER. CDR3 loop: CASSPWRGTTNEKLFF. The CDR3, as DNA: TGCGCCAGCAGTCCCTGGCGGGGGACAACTAATGAAAAACTGTTTTTT.